This T cell receptor (beta chain) was recorded in a study of cytomegalovirus exposure and HLA in healthy donors (dated 2017 in TCRdb). Some background on the complete study: An earlier analysis of a few hundred of the donors reported about 260 Gb of sequence data and around 100 million unique TCR beta sequences obtained from some 200 million T cells. About 5 DR-DQ haplotypes were handled as single units for association and clustering, since linkage in the cohort was strong. The later analysis used no new phenotypic data to find candidate immune exposures, relying instead on TCR beta sequences and their occurrence across donors. Using immunosequencing, the study profiled T cell repertoires from fewer than 700 subjects and related those repertoires to cytomegalovirus serostatus. Every discovery cohort repertoire had been produced on one sequencing platform. HLA typing included class I and class II loci at four-digit resolution. In an earlier analysis of roughly 600 of the donors, high-throughput TCR beta sequencing was used to judge whether each TCR beta V gene segment behaved as functional or pseudogenic. High-throughput TCR immunosequencing, statistical association of individual TCRs with disease status, and machine learning were combined to predict cytomegalovirus infection status. On average, approximately 250,000 unique TCR beta nucleotide sequences were sequenced per donor among a few hundred genotyped donors of the cohort, with roughly 19% of those sequences being non-productive. About 300 gigabases of sequencing data and around 87 million unique TCR sequences were included in an early release covering roughly 700 HLA-typed donors. Typing coverage varied by locus: about 620-630 donors for A, B, C, DRB1 and DQB1; more than 500 for DQA1; more than 600 for DPA1; 450 to 480 for DPB1. In a later genetic analysis, genome-wide SNP genotypes for about three fifths of the roughly 670 donors were used, and that subset was treated as a discovery cohort. To study patterns of TCR occurrence, a later analysis re-analyzed previously published TCR beta repertoires from 700 or so donors and added high-resolution HLA genotyping. Of the 398 genotyped donors, 65% to 90% were placed in the genetic ancestry cluster associated with self-reported Caucasian donors. Besides the first cohort of more than 650 subjects, a separate validation cohort made up of over 100 different subjects was used. The study aimed to test whether signatures of past pathogen exposure could be identified by cataloging public T cell receptors. Donor age, sex, ethnicity and CMV serostatus were collected together with the repertoire data. General study outcomes and caveats: Because the 87-base-pair reads could not distinguish some IMGT-functional V segments, including TRBV6-2 and TRBV6-3, those segments were excluded. Linkage disequilibrium might explain the correlated functional status among segregating V segments, but an unknown experimental factor could not be ruled out. A further reported finding was that TCR beta sequences accurately predicted the HLA-A and HLA-B alleles for most subjects in the first cohort. A later analysis found that HLA-associated TCR beta chains were more clonally expanded and had lower generation probabilities than equally common non-associated chains. Broadly in line with IMGT annotations, most TCR beta V segments showed up in productive rearrangements about 87% or about 30% of the time in an earlier analysis of several hundred of the donors. In a later genetic analysis, a missense DCLRE1C variant was associated with V-gene and J-gene trimming of TCR beta chains, and the association was replicated in an independent cohort. A few of the identified cytomegalovirus-associated TCR beta chains were confirmed in vitro to be specific for cytomegalovirus antigens. In a later analysis, the rate of TCR association differed among HLA loci, with DRB1 alleles having the most associated TCRs and HLA-C alleles having the fewest. The classifier was reported to diagnose cytomegalovirus status with high specificity and sensitivity in both the original and validation cohorts. Because HLA typing was unavailable for some donors at each locus, only the typed subset was used in association tests. The authors suggested that the approach could potentially be generalized to other disease states and immunological phenotypes. Assigning TCR associations to individual alleles was difficult when HLA alleles, especially DR and DQ, strongly co-occurred. According to a later analysis, parvovirus B19, influenza, CMV and Epstein-Barr virus appeared linked to several top co-occurrence clusters. Because counts were too low, seventeen rarely observed V segments, including chromosome 9 orphons, were excluded from the earlier analysis of some 590 of the donors. Specific HLA alleles were associated with 15,000 to 20,000 TCR beta sequences at a false discovery rate of 0.05 in a later analysis. According to a later genetic analysis, donors in an Asian-associated ancestry cluster had fewer N-insertions in productive TCRs than the roughly 670-donor mean. While some public TCRs were present in many individuals, most TCR sequences turned up only very rarely across donors. The cohort was sequenced for TCR beta chains only, and without alpha or paired-chain data the features that could be detected were limited. A cluster of highly shared sequence variants was judged likely to be a technical artifact of the sequencing pipeline. A total of 150 to 200 TCR beta chains were listed by the study as associated with cytomegalovirus. Sequencing depth was assumed to be roughly uniform across donors in the presence/absence analyses, though that assumption may not hold. Immune exposure information for the cohort was limited to CMV serostatus. In a later analysis, most CMV-associated TCR beta chains were found to appear HLA-restricted, with HLA associations seemingly driven largely by CMV exposure.

The protocol used for the library was the immunoSEQ multiplex PCR assay. A mixture of 60 forward primers for TCR Vbeta segments and 13 reverse primers for TCR Jbeta segments was used in the multiplex PCR. The CDR3 region of rearranged TCR beta genes was amplified from genomic DNA by a multiplex PCR assay. On the Illumina HiSeq System, the amplified TCR beta libraries were sequenced as 87-base-pair reads. Per the authors' processing: In a later analysis, tens of millions of unique TCR beta chains were counted across the 690 or so repertoires, and roughly 11 million of these chains were shared by at least two donors. Raw reads were error-corrected and collapsed into unique sequences with a nearest-neighbor algorithm that merged closely related sequences to remove PCR and sequencing errors. V, D and J gene segments were assigned by aligning CDR3 sequences to IMGT reference sequences. Each retained sequence needed at least a six-nucleotide match to both a V gene segment and a J gene segment. Rearrangements were classified as productive when the CDR3 lacked stop codons and remained in frame with V and J, and all other rearrangements were classified as non-productive. Following IMGT convention, CDR3 was defined as the stretch from the second conserved V-encoded cysteine to the conserved J-encoded phenylalanine. The earlier analysis of a few hundred of the donors excluded sequences that lacked an unambiguous match to a single V gene segment. An earlier analysis of fewer than 750 of the donors called V segments functional above 56.7% productive rearrangements and segregating when the between-donor standard deviation exceeded 5%. A statistical classification framework was built to diagnose cytomegalovirus status from the catalog of TCR beta chain sequences. A later analysis assigned V and J genes by comparing TCR nucleotide sequences with IMGT/GENE-DB human TR gene sequences. In a later analysis, CDR3 sequences and most-parsimonious VDJ recombination scenarios were assigned using the TCRdist pipeline. A later analysis defined each TCR beta chain by its CDR3 amino acid sequence plus V-gene family, and excluded reads lacking a unique V-gene family. To address suspected cross-contamination and a sequencing artifact, a later analysis removed over 500 highly shared, low-generation-probability nucleotide sequences. For each public chain, a later analysis derived a clonal expansion index from normalized ranks of inferred template counts within each repertoire. Generation probabilities in a later analysis came from a VDJ recombination model fitted to out-of-frame rearrangements, and those results were checked against IGoR. Hypergeometric tests were used in a later analysis to score TCR-TCR, TCR-HLA and TCR-CMV co-occurrence, with a repertoire-size bias correction applied to the TCR pairs. In a later analysis, false discovery rates were estimated by permuting HLA or CMV assignments 20 times. In a later analysis, co-occurring TCRs were grouped with DBSCAN, and TCRdist sequence similarity was added when clustering was performed within HLA-allele-positive subsets. Repertoires with fewer than 30,000 or more than 120,000 public chains were left out of co-occurrence clustering, as were four to six repertoires with anomalous nucleotide sharing. TCRdb's version of the immuneACCESS table is confined to in-frame rearrangements and falls short of the full clone set. An unresolved V gene accounts for under half of the shortfall where checked; the remainder is of unknown origin. Clonal size and the V and J genes are those of that table, whereas D and trimming came from the DNA. The sample table holds more than 95,000 clones, of which roughly a tenth were seen once. The ten largest make up less than 4% of the sample.

The cohort comprised around 700 healthy bone marrow donors. Cohort members were all nominally healthy when sampled, although unrecorded immune exposures were likely present. The donor tested CMV seronegative, placing the donor among the 350 to 400 seronegative members of the cohort. A peripheral blood sample was collected from each donor, and TCR beta sequencing was performed on peripheral blood mononuclear cells. Genomic DNA was extracted from the blood cell samples with the Qiagen DNeasy Blood Extraction Kit. Its CDR3 holds 18 amino acids, cysteine through phenylalanine. CDR3 DNA only is kept here, 54 bases in frame from base 1. Sequences SGHRS (CDR1) and YFSETQ (CDR2) are obtained from the germline V gene. Germline trimming: 0 bases from V, 4 bases from J; junction bases outside gene matches: 8. To note about this clone: Its antigen specificity is not known. The sample holds no much larger clone one base away, and base qualities are not on file.

The specimen was PBMCs. This receptor chain uses TRBV5-1 and TRBJ2-5, with 14 bases matching TRBD2. The TCR was taken from a man aged 25-40 years in good health and CMV-seronegative. The base sequence is TGCGCCAGCAGCTTGGGGACAACGGGACTAGCGGGAGTAGAGACCCAGTACTTC. This yields the protein CASSLGTTGLAGVETQYF. With all but the CDR3 taken from the reference TRBV5-1 and TRBJ2-5 genes, the full variable domain is: KAGVTQTPRYLIKTRGQQVTLSCSPISGHRSVSWYQQTPGQGLQFLFEYFSETQRNKGNFPGRFSGRQFSNSRSEMNVSTLELGDSALYLCASSLGTTGLAGVETQYFGPGTRLLVL.